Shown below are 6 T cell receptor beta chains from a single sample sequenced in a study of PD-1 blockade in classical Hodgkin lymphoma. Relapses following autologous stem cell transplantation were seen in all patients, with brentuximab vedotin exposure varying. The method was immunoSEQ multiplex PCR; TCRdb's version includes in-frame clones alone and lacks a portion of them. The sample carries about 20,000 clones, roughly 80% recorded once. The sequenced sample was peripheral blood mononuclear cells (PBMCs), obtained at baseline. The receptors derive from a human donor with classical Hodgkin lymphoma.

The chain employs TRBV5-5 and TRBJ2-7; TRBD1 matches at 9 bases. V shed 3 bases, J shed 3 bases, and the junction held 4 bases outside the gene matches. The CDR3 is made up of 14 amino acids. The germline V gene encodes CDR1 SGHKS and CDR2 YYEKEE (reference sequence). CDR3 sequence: CASSWTGASYEQYF. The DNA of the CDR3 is TGTGCCAGCAGCTGGACAGGGGCTAGCTACGAGCAGTACTTC.

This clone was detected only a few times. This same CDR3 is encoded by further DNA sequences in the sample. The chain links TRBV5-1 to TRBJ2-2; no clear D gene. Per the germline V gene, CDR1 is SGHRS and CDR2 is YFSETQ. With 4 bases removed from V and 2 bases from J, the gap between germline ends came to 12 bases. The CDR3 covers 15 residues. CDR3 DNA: TGCGCCAGCAGCCTAGATGGAGAAAACACCGGGGAGCTGTTTTTT. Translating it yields CASSLDGENTGELFF.

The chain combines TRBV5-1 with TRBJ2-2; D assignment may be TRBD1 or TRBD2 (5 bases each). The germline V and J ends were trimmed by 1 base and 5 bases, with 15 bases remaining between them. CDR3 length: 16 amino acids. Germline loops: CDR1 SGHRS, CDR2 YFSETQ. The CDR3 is CASSLSGRMVTGELFF. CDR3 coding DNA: TGCGCCAGCAGCTTGTCAGGGAGAATGGTAACCGGGGAGCTGTTTTTT.

In nucleotides, the CDR3 is TGTGCCAGCAGCCAAGATTTCCAGGCAGTGGGGGCCAACGTCCTGACTTTC. Encoded protein: CASSQDFQAVGANVLTF. The chain uses TRBV4-2 and TRBJ2-6; D remains unclear. CDR1 and CDR2 (germline): LGHNA, YNFKEQ. V dropped 0 bases and J dropped 4 bases, with 13 bases sitting between them. The CDR3 spans 17 residues.

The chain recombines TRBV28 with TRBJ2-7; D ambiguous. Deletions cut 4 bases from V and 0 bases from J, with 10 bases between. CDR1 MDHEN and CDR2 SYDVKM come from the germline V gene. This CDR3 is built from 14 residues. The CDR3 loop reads CASSSSFYSYEQYF. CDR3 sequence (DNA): TGTGCCAGCAGTTCCAGCTTCTACTCCTACGAGCAGTACTTC.

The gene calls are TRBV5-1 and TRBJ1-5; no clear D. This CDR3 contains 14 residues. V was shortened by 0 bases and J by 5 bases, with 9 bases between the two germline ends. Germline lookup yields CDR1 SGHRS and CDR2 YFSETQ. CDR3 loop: CASSLVPNDQPQHF. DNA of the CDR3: TGCGCCAGCAGCTTGGTACCGAACGATCAGCCCCAGCATTTT.